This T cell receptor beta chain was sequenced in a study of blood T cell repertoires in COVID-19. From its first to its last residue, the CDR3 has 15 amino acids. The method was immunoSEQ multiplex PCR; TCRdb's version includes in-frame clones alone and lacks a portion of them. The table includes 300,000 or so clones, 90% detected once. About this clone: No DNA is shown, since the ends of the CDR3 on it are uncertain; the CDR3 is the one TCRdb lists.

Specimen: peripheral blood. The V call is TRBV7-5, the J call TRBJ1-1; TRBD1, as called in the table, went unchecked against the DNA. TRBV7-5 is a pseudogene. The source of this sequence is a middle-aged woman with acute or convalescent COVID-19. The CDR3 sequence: CARSLVGQGNTEAFF.